The T cell receptor (beta chain) under discussion was sequenced for a study of response to subunit inactivated influenza vaccine. Each CDR3 protein gets one entry after TCRdb re-called the RT-PCR reads with MiXCR. In the table there are more than 450,000 distinct CDR3 sequences, over 9% of which are singletons. This clonotype was counted a few times. Trimming pared 0 bases from V and 7 bases from J, leaving 15 bases between. The CDR3 has 15 residues. Germline values: CDR1 LNHNV, CDR2 YYDKDF (reference sequence). This sample also belongs to another study, concerning T cells expressing NK-cell markers. This second study says: 5'RACE template switching with UMIs generated TCR beta cDNA. Obtained from sorted CD3+CD56+NKG2C+, CD3+CD56+NKG2C- and CD3+CD56-NKG2C+ T cells were the TCR beta repertoires. Of CD8+ T cells, 1.0-7.0% belonged to dominant NKG2C+ clonotypes in six donors. Nothing established the HCMV specificity of expanded NKG2C+ T cell clones.

This sequence was found in a middle-aged man who received an inactivated influenza vaccine. The chain employs TRBV15 and TRBJ2-5, with D maybe TRBD1 (5 bases). The sample was PBMCs from blood, taken on the day of vaccination. The CDR3 reads CATSRDRQGEGTQYF. In DNA form, the CDR3 reads TGTGCCACCAGCAGAGACCGGCAGGGTGAAGGGACCCAGTACTTC.